These 30 T cell receptor beta chains share one sample of origin, sequenced in a study of technical replicates of blood from a handful of donors. Here immunoSEQ multiplex PCR was the method, and the copy in TCRdb shows in-frame clones only, minus some. The sample lists tens of thousands of clones, roughly 94% occurring once. Sequenced material: T cells isolated from PBMCs. These receptors were obtained from a human donor in good health.

The V and J genes are TRBV5-5 and TRBJ2-7, with 7 bases aligning to TRBD1. This CDR3 contains 14 residues. Per the germline V gene, CDR1 is SGHKS and CDR2 is YYEKEE (reference sequence). Germline trimming cut 1 base from V and 4 bases from J; bases unmatched to any gene: 5. The CDR3 bases are TGTGCCAGCAGCTTGAACCAGGGGGTATACGAGCAGTACTTC. Protein: CASSLNQGVYEQYF.

The chain joins TRBV30 to TRBJ1-1; D call uncertain. Trimming cost V 0 bases and J 5 bases, with 4 bases left between them. The CDR3 is made up of 11 amino acids. Germline lookup yields CDR1 GTSNPN and CDR2 SVGIG (reference sequence). The chain's CDR3 is CAWSVLTEAFF. For the CDR3, the DNA is TGTGCCTGGAGTGTACTAACTGAAGCTTTCTTT.

This chain joins TRBV4-1 and TRBJ1-5; D is unclear. CDR1 and CDR2 (germline): MGHRA, YSYEKL. The length of the CDR3 is 17 residues. V was cut by 0 bases and J by 0 bases, with 12 bases left in between. The CDR3 loop is CASSQEASDYSNQPQHF. The DNA of the CDR3 is TGCGCCAGCAGCCAAGAAGCGTCTGATTATAGCAATCAGCCCCAGCATTTT.

This chain links TRBV2 with TRBJ2-3; D unclear. Deletions cut 4 bases from V and 1 base from J, with 12 bases between. The CDR3 totals 15 residues. Germline-derived CDR1 and CDR2 are SNHLY and FYNNEI. CDR3 amino acids: CASSGRLTGTDTQYF. In nucleotides, the CDR3 is TGTGCCAGCAGTGGCCGACTTACGGGCACAGATACGCAGTATTTT. Filled out from reference TRBV2 and TRBJ2-3, the complete variable domain reads EPEVTQTPSHQVTQMGQEVILRCVPISNHLYFYWYRQILGQKVEFLVSFYNNEISEKSEIFDDQFSVERPDGSNFTLKIRSTKLEDSAMYFCASSGRLTGTDTQYFGPGTRLTVL.

This chain joins TRBV7-9 and TRBJ1-4, with TRBD1 as a possible D gene (6 bases). The CDR3 loop spans 15 amino acids. V lost 2 bases, J lost 8 bases, and 15 bases lay in between. Germline assignment: CDR1 SEHNR and CDR2 FQNEAQ (reference sequence). Here the CDR3 reads CASSLLYREGEKLFF. In nucleotides, the CDR3 is TGTGCCAGCAGCTTACTATACAGGGAGGGGGAAAAACTGTTTTTT.

The V call is TRBV7-8, the J call TRBJ2-7; no definite D call. The CDR3 covers 16 residues. The V and J ends lost 1 base and 0 bases respectively, with 13 bases between them. CDR1 and CDR2 from the germline V gene are SGHVS and FQNEAQ. CDR3 amino acids: CASSLGLPESSYEQYF. The CDR3 region has the DNA TGTGCCAGCAGCTTAGGCCTACCGGAGAGCTCCTACGAGCAGTACTTC.

The CDR3 nucleotides are TGCAGTGCCCCCGACAGTGAAGCTTTCTTT. Translation: CSAPDSEAFF. The chain carries TRBV20-1 and TRBJ1-1, with D possibly matching TRBD1 (5 bases). CDR1 is DFQATT and CDR2 is SNEGSKA in the germline V gene (reference sequence). The CDR3 is 10 amino acids. The ends were cut back, 6 bases at V and 7 bases at J, with 9 bases in the middle.

The rearrangement links TRBV6-1 to TRBJ1-2; D unresolved. In germline, CDR1 is MNHNS, CDR2 SASEGT. CDR3 length: 14 amino acids. Trimming took off 3 bases at V and 4 bases at J, with 12 bases between the two ends. CDR3 amino acids: CASSDLEAFYGYTF. CDR3 DNA: TGTGCCAGCAGTGATTTGGAGGCTTTCTATGGCTACACCTTC.

The V gene is TRBV29-1, the J gene TRBJ1-1; D uncertain. CDR3 length: 13 residues. Germline V lookup: CDR1 SQVTM, CDR2 ANQGSEA. With 6 bases removed from V and 1 base from J, the gap between germline ends came to 12 bases. The CDR3 DNA follows: TGCAGCGTCGCTAAAACAGAGAACACTGAAGCTTTCTTT. Amino acids: CSVAKTENTEAFF.

V and J are TRBV5-4 and TRBJ1-5; D is uncertain. The CDR3 is 15 residues long. Trimming cost V 0 bases and J 5 bases, with 12 bases left between them. CDR1 and CDR2 from the germline V gene are SGHNT and YYREEE (reference sequence). DNA for the CDR3: TGTGCCAGCAGCTTGGGCCCAGGCCATGATCAGCCCCAGCATTTT. This gives the protein CASSLGPGHDQPQHF.

The chain combines TRBV19 with TRBJ2-2; D is uncertain. CDR3 size: 15 residues. Looked up from germline, CDR1 is LNHDA and CDR2 is SQIVND (reference sequence). The ends were cut back, 1 base at V and 2 bases at J, with 8 bases in the middle. CDR3 sequence reads: CASSIGHINTGELFF. Here the CDR3 DNA reads TGTGCCAGTAGTATAGGACACATTAACACCGGGGAGCTGTTTTTT.

This chain links TRBV11-2 with TRBJ1-2, with D hard to call. Germline CDR1 reads SGHAT; CDR2 reads FQNNGV. This CDR3 has 12 amino acids. V lost 5 bases to trimming and J lost 10 bases, with 14 bases between them. In nucleotides, the CDR3 is TGTGCCAGCAGCCCGGCGGGAGTAGACTACACCTTC. This gives the protein CASSPAGVDYTF.

This chain connects TRBV7-2 to TRBJ2-3; perhaps TRBD2 as D (5 bases). Germline assignment: CDR1 SGHTA and CDR2 FQGNSA. This CDR3 region has 14 residues. Between the trimmed V and J ends, which lost 2 bases and 4 bases, there was a span of 10 bases. CDR3 DNA: TGTGCCAGCAGCTTATGGGAGTCGGCAGATACGCAGTATTTT. Translation gives CASSLWESADTQYF.

The J gene is TRBJ1-3, the V gene TRBV6-5; D call uncertain. Matching the DNA end better, TRBJ2-2 makes the J call doubtful. The CDR3 spans 14 residues. Germline CDR1 is MNHEY and CDR2 is SVGAGI. The CDR3 coding sequence is TGTGCCAGCTCTAGGCTATTAAACACCGGGGAGCTGTTTTTT. Its translation: CASSRLLNTGELFF.

The chain has TRBV15 and TRBJ2-1; D ambiguous. Germline CDR1 reads LNHNV; CDR2 reads YYDKDF (reference sequence). CDR3 length: 14 residues. Trimming took 0 bases from V and 10 from J, leaving 13 bases between them. DNA of the CDR3: TGTGCCACCAGCAGAGATCCCGGCGGAGTAGAGCAGTTCTTC. This codes for CATSRDPGGVEQFF.

The V gene is TRBV7-9, the J gene TRBJ2-7; TRBD2 matches 8 bases. The CDR3 is made up of 15 amino acids. CDR1 and CDR2 from the germline V gene are SEHNR and FQNEAQ (reference sequence). J gave up 2 bases and V 5 bases, and 8 bases lay outside the gene matches. This CDR3 is CASSPGSGRTYEQYF. CDR3 nucleotide sequence: TGTGCCAGCAGCCCCGGGAGCGGGAGAACCTACGAGCAGTACTTC.

This clone was seen only a few times. The chain carries TRBV10-2 and TRBJ1-1; D might be TRBD1 (6 bases). CDR1 and CDR2 from the germline V gene are WSHSY and SAAADI. With 10 bases removed from V and 1 base from J, the gap between germline ends came to 10 bases. The CDR3 runs to 12 residues. CDR3 nucleotide sequence: TGCGCCACCTGGACAGCGAACACTGAAGCTTTCTTT. Residues: CATWTANTEAFF.

This chain joins TRBV2 and TRBJ1-5; D not certain. The CDR3 spans 14 residues. V lost 4 bases, J lost 5 bases, and 12 bases lay in between. Germline CDR1 is SNHLY and CDR2 is FYNNEI. DNA for the CDR3: TGTGCCAGCAGTGGGGGAGTAATAGATCAGCCCCAGCATTTT. The encoded protein is CASSGGVIDQPQHF.

The CDR3 region has the DNA TGTGCCAGCAGTGTGCAGGGGGTCGGGGATGAGCAGTTCTTC. Its translation is CASSVQGVGDEQFF. The chain uses TRBV6-1 and TRBJ2-1; 7 bases line up with TRBD1. Germline V lookup: CDR1 MNHNS, CDR2 SASEGT. The CDR3 spans 14 residues. The J segment lost 8 bases and the V segment lost 4 bases, leaving 8 bases of the junction unmatched.

This clone was seen a single time. This chain joins TRBV7-2 and TRBJ2-7; 8 nucleotides agree with TRBD1. This CDR3 region has 13 residues. Germline CDR1 and CDR2: SGHTA and FQGNSA. Trimming at V came to 3 bases and at J to 5 bases, leaving 3 bases not matched to a gene. The CDR3 is CASSFRTGNEQYF. For the CDR3, the DNA is TGTGCCAGCAGCTTCCGGACAGGGAACGAGCAGTACTTC.

CDR3 sequence reads: CASSVAGGPYEQYF. In nucleotides, the CDR3 is TGTGCCAGCAGCGTAGCGGGAGGACCCTACGAGCAGTACTTC. The chain carries TRBV9 and TRBJ2-7; 7 nucleotides agree with TRBD2. The junction had 2 bases not matched to a gene; V was cut back by 0 bases and J by 2 bases. There are 14 residues in the CDR3. The germline V gene encodes CDR1 SGDLS and CDR2 YYNGEE.

The chain employs TRBV2 and TRBJ2-7, with 11 nucleotides matching TRBD2. V lost 4 bases and J lost 6; bases outside the gene matches: 8. The CDR3 contains 15 residues. The germline V gene encodes CDR1 SNHLY and CDR2 FYNNEI. CDR3 protein: CASSGLTSGSSEQYF. The CDR3 coding sequence is TGTGCCAGCAGTGGACTCACTAGCGGGAGTAGCGAGCAGTACTTC.

In DNA, the CDR3 is TGTGCCAGCAGCTCCCGGGAGCTAACTAGCACAGATACGCAGTATTTT. The encoded protein is CASSSRELTSTDTQYF. The chain uses TRBV7-9 and TRBJ2-3; D possibly corresponds to TRBD2 (6 bases). This CDR3 region has 16 residues. In germline, CDR1 is SEHNR, CDR2 FQNEAQ (reference sequence). V was trimmed by 4 bases and J by 0 bases, leaving 14 bases between them.

The chain carries TRBV2 and TRBJ1-2; weak D call: TRBD1 (6 bases). Germline V CDR1 and CDR2: SNHLY, FYNNEI. The length of the CDR3 is 14 residues. V lost 6 bases, J lost 3 bases, and 14 bases lay in between. The CDR3 protein is CASSYLQGHYGYTF. The CDR3 bases are TGTGCCAGCAGCTATTTACAGGGTCACTATGGCTACACCTTC.

The rearrangement links TRBV28 to TRBJ2-2, with D possibly TRBD1 on 6 matching bases. The germline V gene has CDR1 MDHEN and CDR2 SYDVKM. The CDR3 totals 15 residues. V was shortened by 2 bases and J by 4 bases, with 11 bases between the two germline ends. CDR3 sequence reads: CASSLTGQGTGELFF. DNA of the CDR3: TGTGCCAGCAGTTTAACGGGACAAGGCACCGGGGAGCTGTTTTTT.

The genes are TRBV6-4 and TRBJ2-1; 9 bases are shared with TRBD2. Germline-derived CDR1 and CDR2 are MRHNA and SNTAGT. Trimming removed 8 bases from V and 15 bases from J; junction bases left unmatched: 8. The CDR3 is 11 residues long. Written as DNA, the CDR3 is TGTGCCAGCCGTAGCGGGAGTTTAGTGTTCTTC. It is translated as CASRSGSLVFF.

The CDR3 protein is CASSFLAGGSYEQYF. CDR3 in DNA: TGTGCCAGCAGCTTCTTAGCGGGAGGGTCCTACGAGCAGTACTTC. The chain couples TRBV11-1 to TRBJ2-7; 11 positions match TRBD2. Trimming took 3 bases from V and 1 from J; bases not matched to a gene: 2. Looked up from germline, CDR1 is SGHAT and CDR2 is FQDESV (reference sequence). This CDR3 comprises 15 residues.

This clone is a singleton in its sample. The V gene is TRBV19, the J gene TRBJ2-3; 10 bases are a match to TRBD1. The CDR3 loop spans 15 amino acids. The germline V gene encodes CDR1 LNHDA and CDR2 SQIVND (reference sequence). After removal of 10 bases from V and 5 bases from J, the junction contained 12 bases not matched to a gene. The CDR3 reads CATLFRDRGGDTQYF. The CDR3 nucleotides read TGTGCCACCCTTTTTCGGGACAGGGGTGGAGATACGCAGTATTTT.

The V and J genes are TRBV19 and TRBJ1-1; no reliable D call. From germline, CDR1 is LNHDA and CDR2 SQIVND (reference sequence). The CDR3 is 13 residues long. Trimming pared 7 bases from V and 4 bases from J, leaving 13 bases between. The CDR3 loop is CASKYSPGTEAFF. In DNA form, the CDR3 reads TGTGCCAGTAAATATAGCCCGGGCACTGAAGCTTTCTTT. The variable domain in full, completed from reference TRBV19 and TRBJ1-1, reads DGGITQSPKYLFRKEGQNVTLSCEQNLNHDAMYWYRQDPGQGLRLIYYSQIVNDFQKGDIAEGYSVSREKKESFPLTVTSAQKNPTAFYLCASKYSPGTEAFFGQGTRLTVV.

The V gene is TRBV6-5, the J gene TRBJ1-1; D is possibly TRBD1 (5 bases). CDR3 length equals 14 residues. The germline V gene encodes CDR1 MNHEY and CDR2 SVGAGI. Trimming took 7 bases from V and 0 from J, leaving 12 bases between them. The CDR3 bases are TGTGCCAGCAATCCCGACAGTATGAACACTGAAGCTTTCTTT. Amino acid sequence: CASNPDSMNTEAFF.